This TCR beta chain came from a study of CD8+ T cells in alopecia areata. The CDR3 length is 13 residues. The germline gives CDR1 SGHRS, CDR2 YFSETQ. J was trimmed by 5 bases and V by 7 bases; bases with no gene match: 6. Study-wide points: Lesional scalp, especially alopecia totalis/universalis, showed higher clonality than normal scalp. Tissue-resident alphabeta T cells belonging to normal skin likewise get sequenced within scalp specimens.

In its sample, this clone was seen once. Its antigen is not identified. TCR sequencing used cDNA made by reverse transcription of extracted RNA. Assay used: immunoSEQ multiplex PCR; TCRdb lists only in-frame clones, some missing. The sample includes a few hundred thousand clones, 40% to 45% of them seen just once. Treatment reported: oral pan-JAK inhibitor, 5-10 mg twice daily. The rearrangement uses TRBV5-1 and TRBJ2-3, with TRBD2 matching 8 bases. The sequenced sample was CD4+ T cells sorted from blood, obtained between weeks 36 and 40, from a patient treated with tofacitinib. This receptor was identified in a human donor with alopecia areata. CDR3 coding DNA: TGCGCCAGCTCGGGGGGGCGCTTAGATACGCAGTATTTT. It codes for CASSGGRLDTQYF.